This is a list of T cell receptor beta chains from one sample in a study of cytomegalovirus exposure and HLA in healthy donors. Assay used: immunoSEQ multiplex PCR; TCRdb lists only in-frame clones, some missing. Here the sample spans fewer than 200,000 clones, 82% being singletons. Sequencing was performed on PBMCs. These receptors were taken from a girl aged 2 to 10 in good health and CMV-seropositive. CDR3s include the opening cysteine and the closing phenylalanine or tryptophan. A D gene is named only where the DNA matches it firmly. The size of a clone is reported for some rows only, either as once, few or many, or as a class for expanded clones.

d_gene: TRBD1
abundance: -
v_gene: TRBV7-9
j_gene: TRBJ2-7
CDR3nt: TGTGCCAGCAGCCCGAAAGGGGGCCTTCCCGAATACGAGCAGTACTTC
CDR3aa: CASSPKGGLPEYEQYF

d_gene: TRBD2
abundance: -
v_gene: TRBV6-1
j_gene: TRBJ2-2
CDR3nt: TGTGCCGGGACTAGCTCCCCCGGGGAGCTGTTTTTT
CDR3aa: CAGTSSPGELFF

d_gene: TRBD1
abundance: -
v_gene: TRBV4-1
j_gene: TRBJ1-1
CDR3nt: TGCGCCAGCAGCCAAGGACAGGGCGGCACTGAAGCTTTCTTT
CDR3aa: CASSQGQGGTEAFF

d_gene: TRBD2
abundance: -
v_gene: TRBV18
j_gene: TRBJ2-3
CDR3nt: TGTGCCAGCTCACCAAGCCCCGGACTAGGGGCGGATACGCAGTATTTT
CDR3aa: CASSPSPGLGADTQYF

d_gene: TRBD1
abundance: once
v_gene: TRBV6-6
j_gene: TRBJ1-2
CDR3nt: TGTGCCAGCAGTTTTCGGACAGGGTATGGCTACACCTTC
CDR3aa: CASSFRTGYGYTF

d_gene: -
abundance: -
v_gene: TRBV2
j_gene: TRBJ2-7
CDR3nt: TGTGCCAGCACCAGGGACTTAGGGGCCCCCCCCCACGAGCAGTACTTC
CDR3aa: CASTRDLGAPPHEQYF

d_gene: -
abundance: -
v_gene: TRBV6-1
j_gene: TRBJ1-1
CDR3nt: TGTGCCAGCCCTGGCAGGGACATGAACACTGAAGCTTTCTTT
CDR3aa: CASPGRDMNTEAFF

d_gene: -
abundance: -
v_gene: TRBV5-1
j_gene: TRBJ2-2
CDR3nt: TGCGCCAGCAGCTTTGGACAGAGATGGACCGGGGAGCTGTTTTTT
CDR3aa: CASSFGQRWTGELFF

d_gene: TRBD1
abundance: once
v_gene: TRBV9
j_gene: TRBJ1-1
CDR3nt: TGTGCCAGCAGCGTCGGACAGGGGGGAACTGAAGCTTTCTTT
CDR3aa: CASSVGQGGTEAFF

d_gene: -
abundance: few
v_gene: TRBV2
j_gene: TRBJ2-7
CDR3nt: TGTGCCAGCTCTCGCGTCAACCCCCTACTCGCGTACTTC
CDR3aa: CASSRVNPLLAYF